Reported below is one T cell receptor beta chain. As yet, its antigen is unknown. In germline, CDR1 is SGDLS, CDR2 YYNGEE. V dropped 0 bases and J dropped 2 bases, with 9 bases sitting between them. The CDR3 loop spans 14 amino acids. This sample is part of a study of cytomegalovirus exposure and HLA in healthy donors. Study as a whole: The roughly 120 validation repertoires and the approximately 640 first-cohort repertoires shared a platform, a later analysis reported.

The study, taken as a whole, reports: While the bulk of TCR sequences proved rare, some public TCRs turned up in many donors. Clusters of TCRs from the first cohort tended to co-occur in the 95 to 150 validation repertoires (as a later analysis found). In vitro, three CMV-associated chains proved specific for CMV antigens.

The repertoire was sequenced with immunoSEQ multiplex PCR; TCRdb's copy has only in-frame clones and lacks some. The sample carries approximately 260,000 clones, approximately 83% recorded once. This chain links TRBV9 with TRBJ2-7; D unclear. This sequence originates from a woman aged 30 to 39 in good health and CMV-seropositive. Sample: PBMCs. Written as DNA, the CDR3 is TGTGCCAGCAGCGTAGAGCCGAGCCCCTACGAGCAGTACTTC. Translated: CASSVEPSPYEQYF.